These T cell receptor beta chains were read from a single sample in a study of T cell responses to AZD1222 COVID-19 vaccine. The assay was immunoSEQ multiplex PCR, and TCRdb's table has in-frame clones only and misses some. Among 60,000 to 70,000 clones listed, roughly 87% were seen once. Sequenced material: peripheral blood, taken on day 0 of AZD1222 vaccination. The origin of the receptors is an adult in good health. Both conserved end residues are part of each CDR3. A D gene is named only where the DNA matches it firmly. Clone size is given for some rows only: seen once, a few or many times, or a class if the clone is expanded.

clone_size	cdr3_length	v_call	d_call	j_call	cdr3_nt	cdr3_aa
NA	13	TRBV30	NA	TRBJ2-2	TGTGCCTGGAGGCCACAGGGATCCGGGGAGCTGTTTTTT	CAWRPQGSGELFF
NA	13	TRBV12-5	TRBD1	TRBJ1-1	TGTGCTGGCGAGGGACAGGGGAACACTGAAGCTTTCTTT	CAGEGQGNTEAFF
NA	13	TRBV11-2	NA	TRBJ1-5	TGTGCCAGCAGCTTAGATTACAATCAGCCCCAGCATTTT	CASSLDYNQPQHF
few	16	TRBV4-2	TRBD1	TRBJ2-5	TGTGCCAGCAGCCAAGCCGGGGACAGGGGGCTGGAGACCCAGTACTTC	CASSQAGDRGLETQYF
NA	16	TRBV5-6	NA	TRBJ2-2	TGTGCCAGCAGCTTCAACGGGGTGGGTTACACCGGGGAGCTGTTTTTT	CASSFNGVGYTGELFF
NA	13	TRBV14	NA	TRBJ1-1	TGTGCCAGCAGCCTGGAAGCGTACACTGAAGCTTTCTTT	CASSLEAYTEAFF
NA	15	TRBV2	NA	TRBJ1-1	TGTGCCAGCAGTGAAGCCCGGGGAGGGGGCACTGAAGCTTTCTTT	CASSEARGGGTEAFF
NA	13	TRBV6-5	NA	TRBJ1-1	TGTGCCAGCAGTTCAGCCGTGTCAGGGGAAGCTTTCTTT	CASSSAVSGEAFF
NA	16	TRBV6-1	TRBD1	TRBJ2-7	TGTGCCAGCAGTGAAGCGCAACAGGGGAGCTCCTACGAGCAGTACTTC	CASSEAQQGSSYEQYF
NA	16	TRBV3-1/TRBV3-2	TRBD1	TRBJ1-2	TGTGCCAGCAGCCAAATAAACGTACAGGGGAACTATGGCTACACCTTC	CASSQINVQGNYGYTF
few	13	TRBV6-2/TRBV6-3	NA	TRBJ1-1	TGTGCCAGCAGTTATAAGGGACTCACTGAAGCTTTCTTT	CASSYKGLTEAFF
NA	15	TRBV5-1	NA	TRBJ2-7	TGCGCCAGCAGCTTGGGTAGGAGGGCAGAGGACGAGCAGTACTTC	CASSLGRRAEDEQYF
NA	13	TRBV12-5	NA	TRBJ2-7	TGTGCTAGTGGGCTGACGGCTACCTACGAGCAGTACTTC	CASGLTATYEQYF
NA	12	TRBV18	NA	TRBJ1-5	TGTGCCAGCTCAGAATGGGATCAGCCCCAGCATTTT	CASSEWDQPQHF
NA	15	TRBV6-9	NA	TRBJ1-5	TGTGCCAGCAACGAGGTGGGGTCCGGCAATCAGCCCCAGCATTTT	CASNEVGSGNQPQHF